This TCR beta chain was sequenced for a study of blood T cell repertoires in COVID-19. Study context: The study drew acute and convalescent COVID-19 samples from the United States, Italy and Spain. PBMCs, B-cell-depleted T cells, or T cells were the source of the cDNA or gDNA that made up the material.

The sample holds a few counts of this clone. In the study's own analysis: Estimates of nucleated cell counts were drawn from the amplification of reference gene primers. Here immunoSEQ multiplex PCR was the method, and the copy in TCRdb shows in-frame clones only, minus some. The D gene and trimming were derived from the DNA, and the V and J assignments and clone size from that table. The sample consists of hundreds of thousands of clones, more than 75% of them appearing once. This CDR3 contains 14 residues. V lost 5 bases and J lost 7; bases outside the gene matches: 6. From germline, CDR1 is MNHEY and CDR2 SVGEGT.

Source material: peripheral blood. The chain joins TRBV6-2 or TRBV6-3 to TRBJ2-7, with 12 bases identical to TRBD2. The origin of this receptor is a woman in her forties or fifties who had recovered from COVID-19. CDR3 amino acids: CASSLAGGPREQYF. The CDR3 nucleotides are TGTGCCAGCAGTCTAGCGGGAGGGCCGAGGGAGCAGTACTTC.